This TCR beta chain was identified in a study of blood T cell repertoires in COVID-19. The overall study: Sites across the United States, Italy and Spain contributed samples from acute and convalescent COVID-19. From T cells, B-cell-depleted T cells, or PBMCs came the material, which was cDNA or gDNA.

The authors' processing: Counts of nucleated cells, estimated from reference gene primer amplification, were obtained. Here immunoSEQ multiplex PCR was the method, and the copy in TCRdb shows in-frame clones only, minus some. Clonal size and the V and J genes are those of that table, whereas D and trimming came from the DNA. Of 380,000 or so clones in the sample, around 92% were seen once. Germline CDR1 is MDHEN and CDR2 is SYDVKM. The CDR3 covers 15 residues. V was shortened by 2 bases and J by 3 bases, with 11 bases between the two germline ends. This chain links TRBV28 with TRBJ1-5; D might be TRBD1 (5 bases). The sample was peripheral blood. This receptor was taken from a middle-aged man with acute or convalescent COVID-19. Here the CDR3 DNA reads TGTGCCAGCAGTTTAGCGGGACGGATCAATCAGCCCCAGCATTTT. Translating it yields CASSLAGRINQPQHF.